Below are 30 T cell receptor beta chains sequenced from a single sample in a study of blood T cell repertoires in COVID-19. Sequencing was performed with immunoSEQ multiplex PCR; in TCRdb, only in-frame clones are kept and a portion is missing. This table has approximately 51,000 clones, 85% to 90% appearing once. Sequencing input: peripheral blood. The receptors derive from a man aged 40-49 years with active COVID-19.

The rearrangement joins TRBV19 to TRBJ2-2, with 7 bases that match TRBD1. The CDR3 spans 16 residues. The V gene's germline CDR1 is LNHDA and CDR2 SQIVND (reference sequence). With 0 bases clipped from V and 1 base from J, the junction kept 2 bases outside the gene matches. CDR3 in DNA: TGTGCCAGTAGTATAGAGACAGGGAGGAACACCGGGGAGCTGTTTTTT. This codes for CASSIETGRNTGELFF.

This rearrangement joins TRBV5-8 to TRBJ2-7, with a possible D match to TRBD1 (6 bases). The V gene's germline CDR1 is SGHTS and CDR2 YDEGEE. Trimming cost V 4 bases and J 0 bases, with 17 bases left between them. The CDR3 consists of 16 residues. In nucleotides, the CDR3 is TGTGCCAGCAGCCGACGAGGGGGTTGGGACTCCTACGAGCAGTACTTC. Its translation: CASSRRGGWDSYEQYF.

The V and J genes are TRBV2 and TRBJ2-1, with D maybe TRBD2 (5 bases). The germline gives CDR1 SNHLY, CDR2 FYNNEI. V was trimmed by 10 bases and J by 1 base, leaving 14 bases between them. The CDR3 extends over 14 amino acids. CDR3 in DNA: TGTGCCAACTATTCACGGGGTTCCTACAATGAGCAGTTCTTC. Amino acids: CANYSRGSYNEQFF.

The gene calls are TRBV10-3 and TRBJ1-2; D ambiguous. CDR1 and CDR2 from the germline V gene are ENHRY and SYGVKD. The ends were cut back, 3 bases at V and 7 bases at J, with 15 bases in the middle. The CDR3 totals 14 residues. CDR3 nucleotides: TGTGCCATCAGTGAACTACCGGCCTACTCTGGCTACACCTTC. Protein product: CAISELPAYSGYTF.

The genes are TRBV14 and TRBJ1-4; 7 nucleotides match TRBD1. J was trimmed by 3 bases and V by 2 bases; bases with no gene match: 6. The CDR3 is 16 amino acids. The germline gives CDR1 SGHDN, CDR2 FVKESK. This chain's CDR3 is CASSQTTGAANEKLFF. The CDR3 bases are TGTGCCAGCAGCCAAACAACAGGGGCCGCTAATGAAAAACTGTTTTTT.

The rearrangement links TRBV3-1 (or the pseudogene TRBV3-2) to TRBJ2-6, with D tentatively TRBD1 (5 bases). The CDR3 length is 15 residues. Per germline, CDR1 LGHDT and CDR2 YNNKEL (reference sequence). The ends were cut back, 5 bases at V and 0 bases at J, with 8 bases in the middle. The CDR3 here is CASSSGYSGANVLTF. The CDR3 nucleotides are TGTGCCAGCAGCTCAGGGTACTCTGGGGCCAACGTCCTGACTTTC.

The chain joins TRBV21-1 to TRBJ1-5; the table calls TRBD1, which could not be checked here. TRBV21-1 is marked as a pseudogene. The CDR3 is 16 amino acids. The CDR3 nucleotides are TGTGCCAGCAGCAGACCGACAGGGCTCGACAATCAGCCCCAGCATTTT. This translates into CASSRPTGLDNQPQHF.

V is TRBV20-1 and J is TRBJ2-5, with 7 bases identical to TRBD1. Trimming removed 3 bases from V and 3 bases from J; junction bases left unmatched: 4. The CDR3 length is 13 residues. Germline lookup yields CDR1 DFQATT and CDR2 SNEGSKA (reference sequence). The CDR3 spells CSASDRVEETQYF. CDR3 DNA sequence: TGCAGTGCTAGTGACAGGGTTGAAGAGACCCAGTACTTC.

This chain connects TRBV2 to TRBJ2-3; D is possibly TRBD2 (6 bases). V shed 3 bases and J shed 2 bases, with 15 bases lying between them. This CDR3 comprises 16 residues. Germline lookup yields CDR1 SNHLY and CDR2 FYNNEI. In nucleotides, the CDR3 is TGTGCCAGCAGTGAGGAGGGAAGGAGCTTCACAGATACGCAGTATTTT. It translates to CASSEEGRSFTDTQYF. The full variable domain, with the rest looked up from reference TRBV2 and TRBJ2-3, is EPEVTQTPSHQVTQMGQEVILRCVPISNHLYFYWYRQILGQKVEFLVSFYNNEISEKSEIFDDQFSVERPDGSNFTLKIRSTKLEDSAMYFCASSEEGRSFTDTQYFGPGTRLTVL.

The chain uses TRBV27 and TRBJ2-7; 7 bases align to TRBD1. The junction had 4 bases not matched to a gene; V was cut back by 4 bases and J by 1 base. From germline, CDR1 is MNHEY and CDR2 SMNVEV (reference sequence). The CDR3 is made up of 14 amino acids. CDR3 DNA sequence: TGTGCCAGCAGTTCGGGACAGCCTTCCTACGAGCAGTACTTC. Amino acid sequence: CASSSGQPSYEQYF.

This sequence joins TRBV27 and TRBJ2-1; maybe TRBD2 (5 bases). The germline CDR1 and CDR2 sequences are MNHEY and SMNVEV (reference sequence). Trimming stripped 8 bases from V and 2 bases from J, with 13 bases between. The CDR3 extends over 14 amino acids. The CDR3 loop is CASGYGGTYNEQFF. The CDR3 bases are TGTGCCAGCGGCTACGGAGGAACCTACAATGAGCAGTTCTTC.

The J gene is TRBJ1-5, the V gene TRBV6-5, with a weak D call TRBD1 (6 bases). Between the trimmed V and J ends, which lost 4 bases and 1 base, there was a span of 8 bases. This CDR3 region has 14 residues. CDR1 is MNHEY, CDR2 SVGAGI, per germline. Here the CDR3 DNA reads TGTGCCAGCAGTTCCAGGGGAAGCAATCAGCCCCAGCATTTT. This translates into CASSSRGSNQPQHF.

The chain has TRBV7-9 and TRBJ1-1, with D maybe TRBD1 (5 bases). Germline CDR1 SEHNR, CDR2 FQNEAQ (reference sequence). V lost 4 bases, J lost 1 base, and 7 bases lay in between. CDR3 length equals 13 residues. The CDR3 loop reads CASSYTGNTEAFF. The CDR3 region has the DNA TGTGCCAGCAGCTATACAGGGAACACTGAAGCTTTCTTT.

This clone appeared once. The chain carries TRBV5-1 and TRBJ2-1; 8 nucleotides align to TRBD1. The V gene end was trimmed by 4 bases and the J gene end by 6 bases; junction bases not matched to a gene: 3. The length of the CDR3 is 13 residues. Looked up from germline, CDR1 is SGHRS and CDR2 is YFSETQ. The CDR3 DNA reads as TGCGCCAGCAGCCGAGACAGGGGCAATGAGCAGTTCTTC. It specifies CASSRDRGNEQFF.

This clone was picked up one time. The rearrangement uses TRBV2 and TRBJ1-2; 8 bases are a match to TRBD1. The CDR3 runs to 13 residues. Germline CDR1 SNHLY, CDR2 FYNNEI. V was clipped by 5 bases and J by 6 bases; unmatched bases: 5. The CDR3 bases are TGTGCCAGCAGTAGAACAGGGGGGGATGGCTACACCTTC. Its protein product is CASSRTGGDGYTF.

The chain carries TRBV3-1 (or the pseudogene TRBV3-2) and TRBJ2-5, with D maybe TRBD1 (5 bases). The CDR3 is 14 amino acids. From germline, CDR1 is LGHDT and CDR2 YNNKEL (reference sequence). Deletions cut 1 base from V and 4 bases from J, with 10 bases between. The DNA of the CDR3 is TGTGCCAGCAGCCAAGCAGCCAGGGTAGAGACCCAGTACTTC. It yields the protein CASSQAARVETQYF.

This chain joins TRBV4-2 and TRBJ2-6, with 8 bases lining up with TRBD2. J gave up 0 bases and V 1 base, and 2 bases lay outside the gene matches. The CDR3 runs to 17 residues. Germline-derived CDR1 and CDR2 are LGHNA and YNFKEQ. CDR3 in amino acids: CASSQGTSSSGANVLTF. CDR3 sequence (DNA): TGTGCCAGCAGCCAAGGGACTAGCTCCTCTGGGGCCAACGTCCTGACTTTC.

The rearrangement links TRBV18 to TRBJ1-1, with 7 bases matching TRBD1. V shed 3 bases and J 5 bases; nucleotides not matched to a gene: 6. This CDR3 has 14 amino acids. Per germline, CDR1 KGHSH and CDR2 LQKENI. CDR3 loop: CASSPGRRGTEAFF. The DNA of the CDR3 is TGTGCCAGCTCACCGGGTCGCAGGGGGACTGAAGCTTTCTTT. The whole variable domain, filled in from reference TRBV18 and TRBJ1-1, reads NAGVMQNPRHLVRRRGQEARLRCSPMKGHSHVYWYRQLPEEGLKFMVYLQKENIIDESGMPKERFSAEFPKEGPSILRIQQVVRGDSAAYFCASSPGRRGTEAFFGQGTRLTVV.

The chain is built from TRBV5-1 and TRBJ1-4; possibly TRBD1 for D (5 bases). The V gene's germline CDR1 is SGHRS and CDR2 YFSETQ. This CDR3 comprises 14 residues. Trimming pared 4 bases from V and 10 bases from J, leaving 17 bases between. The chain's CDR3 is CASSPEGGRGKLFF. The DNA of the CDR3 is TGCGCCAGCAGCCCGGAGGGCGGAAGGGGAAAACTGTTTTTT.

The chain recombines TRBV4-1 with TRBJ2-1; D is uncertain. V lost 3 bases to trimming and J lost 4 bases, with 4 bases between them. This CDR3 region has 12 residues. Per the germline V gene, CDR1 is MGHRA and CDR2 is YSYEKL. The CDR3 is CASSHGYNEQFF. The CDR3 DNA reads as TGCGCCAGCAGCCACGGGTACAATGAGCAGTTCTTC.

The chain joins TRBV9 to TRBJ2-5; 8 nucleotides agree with TRBD2. CDR3 length: 15 amino acids. Looked up from germline, CDR1 is SGDLS and CDR2 is YYNGEE. After removal of 4 bases from V and 5 bases from J, the junction contained 10 bases not matched to a gene. CDR3: CASSPLAGGSETQYF. The CDR3 DNA reads TGTGCCAGCAGCCCCCTGGCGGGAGGTAGCGAGACCCAGTACTTC.

The chain links TRBV5-6 to TRBJ1-2; perhaps TRBD1 as D (5 bases). The V gene lost 4 bases and the J gene lost 7 bases, with 17 bases spanning the gap. Germline V lookup: CDR1 SGHDT, CDR2 YYEEEE. The CDR3 totals 14 residues. In DNA form, the CDR3 reads TGTGCCAGCAGCCAGGGTGCGGGAAGGGGTGGCTACACCTTC. Its translation: CASSQGAGRGGYTF.

V usage is TRBV28 and J usage is TRBJ2-7; D possibly corresponds to TRBD1 (6 bases). Germline V CDR1 and CDR2: MDHEN, SYDVKM. V lost 1 base, J lost 4 bases, and 23 bases lay in between. The CDR3 has 18 amino acids. The CDR3 spells CASSLLRQGSMNGYEQYF. For the CDR3, the DNA is TGTGCCAGCAGTTTATTAAGGCAGGGGAGTATGAATGGGTACGAGCAGTACTTC.

This chain links TRBV11-2 with TRBJ1-1; no clear D gene. The CDR3 loop spans 14 amino acids. The germline V gene encodes CDR1 SGHAT and CDR2 FQNNGV. V lost 2 bases and J 0 bases, leaving 7 bases between the germline ends. The DNA of the CDR3 is TGTGCCAGCAGCTTATCCCCCATGAACACTGAAGCTTTCTTT. Its translation is CASSLSPMNTEAFF. The whole variable domain, filled in from reference TRBV11-2 and TRBJ1-1, reads EAGVAQSPRYKIIEKRQSVAFWCNPISGHATLYWYQQILGQGPKLLIQFQNNGVVDDSQLPKDRFSAERLKGVDSTLKIQPAKLEDSAVYLCASSLSPMNTEAFFGQGTRLTVV.

A few counts support this clone. This chain joins TRBV4-1 and TRBJ1-5; TRBD1 aligns across 9 bases. The CDR3 extends over 15 amino acids. The germline V gene encodes CDR1 MGHRA and CDR2 YSYEKL. With 5 bases clipped from V and 2 bases from J, the junction kept 4 bases outside the gene matches. CDR3 region: CASSSRTGGNQPQHF. Here the CDR3 DNA reads TGCGCCAGCAGCTCCCGGACAGGGGGCAATCAGCCCCAGCATTTT.

The rearrangement uses TRBV19 and TRBJ1-6; tentative D call: TRBD1 (6 bases). The CDR3 is 15 amino acids. CDR1 and CDR2 from the germline V gene are LNHDA and SQIVND (reference sequence). The V end lost 8 bases, the J end lost 12 bases, and 23 bases lay between the germline ends. CDR3 coding DNA: TGTGCCAGTTCGAAGACCGGGACACGGTCCAAACCCCTCCACTTT. Its translation: CASSKTGTRSKPLHF. The complete variable domain, with remaining parts taken from reference TRBV19 and TRBJ1-6, reads DGGITQSPKYLFRKEGQNVTLSCEQNLNHDAMYWYRQDPGQGLRLIYYSQIVNDFQKGDIAEGYSVSREKKESFPLTVTSAQKNPTAFYLCASSKTGTRSKPLHFGNGTRLTVT.

This chain links TRBV5-1 with TRBJ2-5; the D gene is possibly TRBD1 (6 bases). Trimming cost V 5 bases and J 2 bases, with 7 bases left between them. This CDR3 is 12 amino acids long. Germline CDR1 SGHRS, CDR2 YFSETQ. The CDR3 loop is CASRGQQETQYF. The CDR3, as DNA: TGCGCCAGCAGGGGACAACAAGAGACCCAGTACTTC.

The rearrangement links TRBV7-9 to TRBJ1-2; D is unresolved. Trimming took off 3 bases at V and 6 bases at J, with 20 bases between the two ends. This CDR3 contains 16 residues. Germline loops: CDR1 SEHNR, CDR2 FQNEAQ (reference sequence). CDR3 loop: CASSLGSTPSGDGYTF. CDR3 nucleotide sequence: TGTGCCAGCAGCTTGGGGTCTACTCCCTCGGGAGATGGCTACACCTTC.

This clone showed up just a few times. The rearrangement joins TRBV6-1 to TRBJ1-5; weak D call: TRBD1 (5 bases). V was shortened by 0 bases and J by 6 bases, with 12 bases between the two germline ends. The CDR3 length is 15 residues. Germline V lookup: CDR1 MNHNS, CDR2 SASEGT. This CDR3 reads CASSEATGRSQPQHF. The CDR3 bases are TGTGCCAGCAGTGAAGCTACAGGTCGGAGTCAGCCCCAGCATTTT.

The chain joins TRBV5-4 to TRBJ2-6; no clear D. The V end lost 3 bases, the J end lost 4 bases, and 5 bases lay between the germline ends. This CDR3 is 13 amino acids long. Per germline, CDR1 SGHNT and CDR2 YYREEE (reference sequence). The CDR3 nucleotides read TGTGCCAGCAGCTCGAGGGGGGCCAACGTCCTGACTTTC. This translates into CASSSRGANVLTF.